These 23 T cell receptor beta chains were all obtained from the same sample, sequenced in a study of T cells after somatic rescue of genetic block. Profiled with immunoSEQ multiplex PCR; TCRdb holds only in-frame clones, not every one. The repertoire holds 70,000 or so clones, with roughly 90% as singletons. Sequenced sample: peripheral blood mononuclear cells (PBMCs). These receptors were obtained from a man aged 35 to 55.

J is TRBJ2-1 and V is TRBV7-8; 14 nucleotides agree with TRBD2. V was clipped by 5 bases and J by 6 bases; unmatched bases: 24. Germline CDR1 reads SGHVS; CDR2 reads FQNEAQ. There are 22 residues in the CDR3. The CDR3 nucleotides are TGTGCCAGCAGCCCCTCTAGGGCCCGCGAACTGGCGACTAGCGGGGGGGGCAATGAGCAGTTCTTC. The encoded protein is CASSPSRARELATSGGGNEQFF.

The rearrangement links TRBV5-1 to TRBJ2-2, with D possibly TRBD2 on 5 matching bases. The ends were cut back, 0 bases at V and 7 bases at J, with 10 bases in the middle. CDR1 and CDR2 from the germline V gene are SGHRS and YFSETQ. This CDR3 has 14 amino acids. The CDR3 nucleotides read TGCGCCAGCAGCTTGGTCGGCGGAGGCGGGGAGCTGTTTTTT. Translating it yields CASSLVGGGGELFF.

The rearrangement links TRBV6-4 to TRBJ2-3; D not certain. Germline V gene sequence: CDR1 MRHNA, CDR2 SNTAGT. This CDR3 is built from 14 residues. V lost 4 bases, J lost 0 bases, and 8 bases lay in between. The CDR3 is CASSVESSTDTQYF. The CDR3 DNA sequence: TGTGCCAGCAGTGTGGAAAGTAGCACAGATACGCAGTATTTT.

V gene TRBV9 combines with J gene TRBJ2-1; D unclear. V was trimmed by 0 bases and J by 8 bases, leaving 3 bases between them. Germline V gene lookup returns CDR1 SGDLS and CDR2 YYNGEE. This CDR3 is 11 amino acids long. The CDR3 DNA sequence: TGTGCCAGCAGCGTAGCTCATGAGCAGTTCTTC. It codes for CASSVAHEQFF.

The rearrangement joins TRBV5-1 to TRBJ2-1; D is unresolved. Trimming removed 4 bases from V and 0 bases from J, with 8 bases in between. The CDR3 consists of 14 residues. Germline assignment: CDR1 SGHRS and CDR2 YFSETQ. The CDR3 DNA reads TGCGCCAGCAGCGACGAAAGCTCCTACAATGAGCAGTTCTTC. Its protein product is CASSDESSYNEQFF.

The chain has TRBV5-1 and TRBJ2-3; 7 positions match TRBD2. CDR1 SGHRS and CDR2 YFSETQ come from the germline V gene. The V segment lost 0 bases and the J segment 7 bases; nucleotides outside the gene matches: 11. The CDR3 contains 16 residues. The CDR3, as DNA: TGCGCCAGCAGCTTGGGTCGGGGCGGGAGAGGATATACGCAGTATTTT. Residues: CASSLGRGGRGYTQYF. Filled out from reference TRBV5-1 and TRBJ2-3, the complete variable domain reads KAGVTQTPRYLIKTRGQQVTLSCSPISGHRSVSWYQQTPGQGLQFLFEYFSETQRNKGNFPGRFSGRQFSNSRSEMNVSTLELGDSALYLCASSLGRGGRGYTQYFGPGTRLTVL.

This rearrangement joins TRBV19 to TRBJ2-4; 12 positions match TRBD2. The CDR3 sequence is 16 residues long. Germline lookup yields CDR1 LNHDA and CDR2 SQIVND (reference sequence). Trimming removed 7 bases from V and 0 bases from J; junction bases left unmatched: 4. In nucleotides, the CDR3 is TGTGCCAGTAAAGGACTAGCGGGAAGAGCCAAAAACATTCAGTACTTC. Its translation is CASKGLAGRAKNIQYF.

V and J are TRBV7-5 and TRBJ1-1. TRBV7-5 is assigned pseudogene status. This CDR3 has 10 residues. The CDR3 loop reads CASLNTEAFF. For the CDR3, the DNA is TGTGCCAGCCTTAACACTGAAGCTTTCTTT.

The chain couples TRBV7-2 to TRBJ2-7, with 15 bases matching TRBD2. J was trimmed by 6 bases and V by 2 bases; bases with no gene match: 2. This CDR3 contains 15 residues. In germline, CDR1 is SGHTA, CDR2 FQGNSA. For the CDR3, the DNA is TGTGCCAGCAGCTTATCGGGACTAGCGGGGGGCGAGCAGTACTTC. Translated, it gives CASSLSGLAGGEQYF.

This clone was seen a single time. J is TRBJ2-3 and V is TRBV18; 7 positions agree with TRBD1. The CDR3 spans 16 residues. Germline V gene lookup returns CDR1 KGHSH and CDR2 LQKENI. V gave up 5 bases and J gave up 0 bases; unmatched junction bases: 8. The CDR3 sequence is CASSSTGALSTDTQYF. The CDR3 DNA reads TGTGCCAGCTCATCTACAGGGGCCCTTAGCACAGATACGCAGTATTTT.

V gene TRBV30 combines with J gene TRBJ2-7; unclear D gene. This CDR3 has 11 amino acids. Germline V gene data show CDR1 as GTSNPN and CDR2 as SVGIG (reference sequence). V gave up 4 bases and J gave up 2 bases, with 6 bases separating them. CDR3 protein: CAWIRPYEQYF. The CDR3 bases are TGTGCCTGGATTAGGCCCTACGAGCAGTACTTC.

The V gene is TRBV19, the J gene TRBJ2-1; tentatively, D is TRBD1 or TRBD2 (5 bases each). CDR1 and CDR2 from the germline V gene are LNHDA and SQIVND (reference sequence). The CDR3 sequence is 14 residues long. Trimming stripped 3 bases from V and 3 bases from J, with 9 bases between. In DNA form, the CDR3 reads TGTGCCAGTAGTATTGGGGGTGGCTACAATGAGCAGTTCTTC. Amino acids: CASSIGGGYNEQFF.

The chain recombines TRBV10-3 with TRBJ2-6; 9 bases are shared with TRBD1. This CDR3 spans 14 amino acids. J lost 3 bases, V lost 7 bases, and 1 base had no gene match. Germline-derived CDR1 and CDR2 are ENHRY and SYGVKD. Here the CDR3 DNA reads TGTGCCATCATGACAGGGGGTGGGGCCAACGTCCTGACTTTC. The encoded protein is CAIMTGGGANVLTF.

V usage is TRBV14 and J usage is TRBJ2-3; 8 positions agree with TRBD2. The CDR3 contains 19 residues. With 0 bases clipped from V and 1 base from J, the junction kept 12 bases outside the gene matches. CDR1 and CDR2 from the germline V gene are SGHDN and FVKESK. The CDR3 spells CASSQDKMAGGGRTDTQYF. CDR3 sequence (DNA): TGTGCCAGCAGCCAAGATAAAATGGCGGGGGGCGGTCGCACAGATACGCAGTATTTT.

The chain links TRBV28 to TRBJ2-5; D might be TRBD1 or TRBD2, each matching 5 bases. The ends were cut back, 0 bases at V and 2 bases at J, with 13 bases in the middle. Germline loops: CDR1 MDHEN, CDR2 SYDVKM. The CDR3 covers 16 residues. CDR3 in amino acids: CASSLWRGRGQETQYF. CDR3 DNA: TGTGCCAGCAGTTTATGGAGGGGAAGGGGTCAAGAGACCCAGTACTTC.

The CDR3 DNA reads TGTGCCAGCAGCCCCTGGACTAGCGGGGGGACAAGCTACAATGAGCAGTTCTTC. This codes for CASSPWTSGGTSYNEQFF. The V and J genes are TRBV7-9 and TRBJ2-1, with 14 bases aligning to TRBD2. The CDR3 has 18 amino acids. The germline V gene encodes CDR1 SEHNR and CDR2 FQNEAQ (reference sequence). With 5 bases clipped from V and 3 bases from J, the junction kept 9 bases outside the gene matches.

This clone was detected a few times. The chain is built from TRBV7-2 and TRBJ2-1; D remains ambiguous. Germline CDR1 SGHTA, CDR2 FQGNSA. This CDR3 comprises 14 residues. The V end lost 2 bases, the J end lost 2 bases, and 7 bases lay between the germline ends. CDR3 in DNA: TGTGCCAGCAGCTTAATGGTTACCTACAATGAGCAGTTCTTC. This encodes CASSLMVTYNEQFF.

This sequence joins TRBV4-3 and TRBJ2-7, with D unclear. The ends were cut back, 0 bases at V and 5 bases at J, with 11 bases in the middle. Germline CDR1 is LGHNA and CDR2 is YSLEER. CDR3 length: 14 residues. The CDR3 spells CASSQDVDRHEQYF. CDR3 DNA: TGCGCCAGCAGCCAAGATGTGGACCGCCACGAGCAGTACTTC.

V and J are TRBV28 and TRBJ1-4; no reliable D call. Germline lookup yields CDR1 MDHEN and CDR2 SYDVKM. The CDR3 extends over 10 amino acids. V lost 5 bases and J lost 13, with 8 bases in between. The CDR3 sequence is CASSGGRLFF. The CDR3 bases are TGTGCCAGCAGTGGCGGACGACTGTTTTTT.

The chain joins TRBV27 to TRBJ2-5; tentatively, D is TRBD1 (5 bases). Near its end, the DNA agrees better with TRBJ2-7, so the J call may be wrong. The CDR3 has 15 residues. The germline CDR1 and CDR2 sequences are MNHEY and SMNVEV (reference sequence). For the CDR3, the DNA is TGTGCCAGCAGCGCCACCAGGGAATTCTCCTACGAGCAGTACTTC. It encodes CASSATREFSYEQYF.

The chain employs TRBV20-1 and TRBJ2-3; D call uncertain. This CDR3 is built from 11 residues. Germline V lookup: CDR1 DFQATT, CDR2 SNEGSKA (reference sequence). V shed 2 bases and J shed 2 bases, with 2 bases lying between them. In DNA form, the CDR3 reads TGCAGTGCTAGAAACACAGATACGCAGTATTTT. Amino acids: CSARNTDTQYF.

CDR3 nucleotide sequence: TGCGCCAGCAGCCATTTCGCGGAAGGGACAGGGTACGAGCAGTACTTC. Protein sequence: CASSHFAEGTGYEQYF. V usage is TRBV4-1 and J usage is TRBJ2-7; TRBD1 matches at 9 bases. Germline trimming cut 3 bases from V and 4 bases from J; bases unmatched to any gene: 10. The CDR3 extends over 16 amino acids. CDR1 MGHRA and CDR2 YSYEKL come from the germline V gene.

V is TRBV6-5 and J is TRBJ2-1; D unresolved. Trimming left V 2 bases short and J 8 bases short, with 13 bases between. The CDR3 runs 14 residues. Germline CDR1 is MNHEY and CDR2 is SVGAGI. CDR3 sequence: CASSYRQVGHEQFF. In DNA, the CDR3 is TGTGCCAGCAGTTACCGGCAGGTCGGGCATGAGCAGTTCTTC.